Following are 11 T cell receptor beta chains from one sample sequenced in a study of T cell responses to AZD1222 COVID-19 vaccine. Only in-frame clones appear in the TCRdb table, and some are missing; sequencing was by immunoSEQ multiplex PCR. The table includes 130,000 to 150,000 clones, 82% detected once. Sample: peripheral blood, taken on day 0 of MenACWY control vaccination. These receptors all stem from an adult in good health.

Ten or more counts support this clone. The chain is built from TRBV19 and TRBJ1-1; 9 bases match TRBD1. Germline V gives CDR1 LNHDA, CDR2 SQIVND (reference sequence). After removal of 8 bases from V and 5 bases from J, the junction contained 9 bases not matched to a gene. This CDR3 has 14 amino acids. In nucleotides, the CDR3 is TGTGCCAGTGGGACAGGGAGCAGCTGGACTGAAGCTTTCTTT. The encoded protein is CASGTGSSWTEAFF. Full variable domain (missing parts from reference TRBV19 and TRBJ1-1): DGGITQSPKYLFRKEGQNVTLSCEQNLNHDAMYWYRQDPGQGLRLIYYSQIVNDFQKGDIAEGYSVSREKKESFPLTVTSAQKNPTAFYLCASGTGSSWTEAFFGQGTRLTVV.

The rearrangement links TRBV6-5 to TRBJ1-5; 10 bases match TRBD1. V trimming: 8 bases; J trimming: 7 bases; junction bases outside the gene matches: 11. The CDR3 runs to 15 residues. Germline V gives CDR1 MNHEY, CDR2 SVGAGI. CDR3 sequence reads: CASCRGQGVGQPQHF. DNA for the CDR3: TGTGCCAGCTGCCGAGGACAGGGGGTTGGACAGCCCCAGCATTTT.

This rearrangement joins TRBV20-1 to TRBJ2-1; D is undetermined. CDR3 length equals 11 residues. Trimming shortened V by 5 bases and J by 7 bases, and 9 bases separated the two germline ends. Looked up from germline, CDR1 is DFQATT and CDR2 is SNEGSKA (reference sequence). CDR3 in amino acids: CSAVGRNEQFF. CDR3 sequence (DNA): TGCAGTGCTGTAGGGCGTAATGAGCAGTTCTTC.

For the CDR3, the DNA is TGTGCCAGCTCACCCAGGGGCGGTGATGAAAAACTGTTTTTT. Encoded protein: CASSPRGGDEKLFF. The J gene is TRBJ1-4, the V gene TRBV18, with a weak D call TRBD1 (6 bases). CDR3 length: 14 amino acids. The V end lost 3 bases, the J end lost 6 bases, and 11 bases lay between the germline ends. Per the germline V gene, CDR1 is KGHSH and CDR2 is LQKENI.

This chain connects TRBV5-5 to TRBJ2-3; no reliable D call. The CDR3 runs to 15 residues. Trimming cost V 1 base and J 5 bases, with 14 bases left between them. Germline CDR1 reads SGHKS; CDR2 reads YYEKEE (reference sequence). DNA of the CDR3: TGTGCCAGCAGCTTGTTATCCATGGGCGTAGATACGCAGTATTTT. It is translated as CASSLLSMGVDTQYF. Full variable domain (missing parts from reference TRBV5-5 and TRBJ2-3): DAGVTQSPTHLIKTRGQQVTLRCSPISGHKSVSWYQQVLGQGPQFIFQYYEKEERGRGNFPDRFSARQFPNYSSELNVNALLLGDSALYLCASSLLSMGVDTQYFGPGTRLTVL.

CDR3 sequence (DNA): TGTGCCACCAGTGATTGGGCCACTAGCGGAAGCACAGATACGCAGTATTTT. This codes for CATSDWATSGSTDTQYF. The rearrangement joins TRBV24-1 to TRBJ2-3, with 8 bases that match TRBD2. J lost 0 bases, V lost 2 bases, and 6 bases had no gene match. CDR3 size: 17 residues. Germline CDR1 is KGHDR and CDR2 is SFDVKD.

CDR3 sequence reads: CASSTKSTDRGHYNEQFF. CDR3 nucleotide sequence: TGTGCCAGCAGTACCAAGAGTACAGACAGGGGGCACTACAATGAGCAGTTCTTC. The chain has TRBV2 and TRBJ2-1; 10 positions agree with TRBD1. CDR3 size: 18 residues. V lost 5 bases to trimming and J lost 3 bases; unmatched junction nucleotides: 13. Germline V gene sequence: CDR1 SNHLY, CDR2 FYNNEI.

This chain connects TRBV27 to TRBJ1-5, with D possibly matching TRBD1 (5 bases). V was clipped by 3 bases and J by 7 bases, with 13 bases between them. The CDR3 has 14 amino acids. CDR1 is MNHEY, CDR2 SMNVEV, per germline (reference sequence). Here the CDR3 DNA reads TGTGCCAGCAGTTTGCTCGGCAGGGCACAGCCCCAGCATTTT. Residues: CASSLLGRAQPQHF.

The chain has TRBV4-1 and TRBJ1-1, with 7 nucleotides matching TRBD1. Germline V lookup: CDR1 MGHRA, CDR2 YSYEKL. After removal of 5 bases from V and 2 bases from J, the junction contained 11 bases not matched to a gene. The CDR3 totals 16 residues. The CDR3 bases are TGCGCCAGCAGCTTCCCGAGGGACAGCCCCAACACTGAAGCTTTCTTT. This translates into CASSFPRDSPNTEAFF.

The CDR3 DNA sequence: TGTGCCAGCAGGTCCGGGACAGGGGGGGACACTGAAGCTTTCTTT. Amino acid sequence: CASRSGTGGDTEAFF. The rearrangement uses TRBV6-5 and TRBJ1-1; TRBD1 matches 11 bases. Germline loops: CDR1 MNHEY, CDR2 SVGAGI. With V trimmed by 6 bases and J by 3 bases, 6 bases remained unmatched. The CDR3 contains 15 residues.

The chain has TRBV12-3 or TRBV12-4 and TRBJ2-5; D is unresolved. The CDR3 is 13 residues long. The ends were cut back, 3 bases at V and 0 bases at J, with 5 bases in the middle. The CDR3 here is CASSFKHQETQYF. The CDR3 DNA reads as TGTGCCAGCAGTTTTAAGCACCAAGAGACCCAGTACTTC.